This is a list of T cell receptor beta chains from one sample in a study of blood T cell repertoires in COVID-19. This table comes from immunoSEQ multiplex PCR, and its TCRdb copy is limited to in-frame clones, with some not included. The sample comprises over 200,000 clones, about 87% of which are singletons, and 10% rests with the top ten. Material: PBMCs or T cells enriched from blood (not recorded which). Receptor source: a man between 18 and 29 years old with acute COVID-19. Each CDR3 is given with its conserved first and last residue. Each record gives: V gene, CDR3 protein.

TRBV14,CASSPSGSQTQYF
TRBV6-5,CASKRDRAVGQPQHF
TRBV28,CASSLNSYYEQYF
TRBV7-3,CASSLNPTGWEETQYF
TRBV10-2,CASSELASGSYEQYF
TRBV30,CAGTGDSGNTIYF
TRBV29-1,CSVGEGGSYGYTF
TRBV12-5,CASGLDHTSGYTDTQYF
TRBV19,CASSSVTDTQYF
TRBV30,CAWNRQGGIYEQYF
TRBV10-3,CAIKGASTDQYF
TRBV12-3/TRBV12-4,CASSDFTGSGYTF
TRBV27,CASSSILESTDTQYF
TRBV27,CASSSLGGGNQPQHF
TRBV4-1,CASSKQGATNEKLFF
TRBV11-3,CASSHGLAGIYSYNEQFF
TRBV4-1,CASSPRGAMTEAFF
TRBV18,CASSRTSGLQETQYF
TRBV15,CATSRDRATSGNNEQFF
TRBV27,CASSLGTSNQPQHF
TRBV19,CASSISGGFYNEQFF
TRBV13,CASSLYGYTF
TRBV11-2,CASSRENIVEQFF
TRBV5-1,CASSLEGQGTEAFF
TRBV28,CASSHNRAVGNQPQHF
TRBV28,CASSLGGAGNTIYF
TRBV18,CASSPSGGSEKLFF
TRBV25-1,CASSDRTGAETQYF
TRBV7-9,CASSLARQGNYGYTF
TRBV28,CASTMTVTRSYNSPLHF
TRBV19,CASQVIRDKNNEQFF
TRBV2,CASSEEHRTEAFF
TRBV7-2,CASSLATGGSYEQYF
TRBV5-4,CASSLIKGTGYTNEQFF
TRBV10-1,CASRPGLALADTQYF
TRBV10-3,CATPPGGASTDTQYF
TRBV24-1,CATSHEPNLLPLHF
TRBV4-1,CASSQDGRGISQRGYGYTF
TRBV27,CASTPLEGVHGYTF
TRBV18,CASSPSEETQYF
TRBV19,CASSGSLGEQYF
TRBV4-1,CASSLRGGAYTEAFF
TRBV4-3,CASSLNRGTGSREQYF
TRBV11-2,CASSSRALSEAFF
TRBV4-1,CASSQEGTAGGFSGANVLTF
TRBV6-4,CASSESGSGHEQFF
TRBV11-1,CASSWDRVGTEAFF
TRBV9,CASSVALAGGNEQFF
TRBV7-9,CASRDGVGAKNIQYF
TRBV28,CASSFTSPETQYF
TRBV7-3,CASSPRPDTQYF
TRBV18,CASSPTGTAGYEQYF
TRBV15,CATSLEARGTQYF
TRBV5-4,CASSPGQGNQPQHF
TRBV4-1,CASSQGGGGSGTYEQYF
TRBV29-1,CSVRGGGTDTQYF
TRBV6-5,CASSNDRDEQFF